The 15 T cell receptor beta chains in this list originate from one sample, sequenced in a study of response to subunit inactivated influenza vaccine. MiXCR was run by TCRdb on the RT-PCR reads, yielding one entry per CDR3 protein. This table has 400,000 to 650,000 distinct CDR3 sequences, approximately 6.9% appearing once. The sequences come from PBMCs from blood, collected less than 25 months after vaccination. Receptors were obtained from a man between 50 and 75 years old who received an inactivated influenza vaccine.

The chain employs TRBV25-1 and TRBJ2-3; 9 positions agree with TRBD2. Germline lookup yields CDR1 MGHDK and CDR2 SYGVNS. V lost 1 base to trimming and J lost 4 bases; unmatched junction nucleotides: 9. The CDR3 length is 17 residues. The CDR3, as DNA: TGTGCCAGCAGTGAATTAGGGCGGGGGGGCCGCCCAGATACGCAGTATTTT. Its translation: CASSELGRGGRPDTQYF.

This chain connects TRBV2 to TRBJ2-3; D is uncertain. CDR1 is SNHLY, CDR2 FYNNEI, per germline. The CDR3 runs 15 residues. With 0 bases removed from V and 1 base from J, the gap between germline ends came to 8 bases. The CDR3 region has the DNA TGTGCCAGCAGTGAAGCGCCGGTGGGCACAGATACGCAGTATTTT. It is translated as CASSEAPVGTDTQYF.

In its sample, this clonotype was seen a few times. This chain uses TRBV2 with TRBJ2-7; D gene ambiguous. Per germline, CDR1 SNHLY and CDR2 FYNNEI. V gave up 2 bases and J gave up 5 bases, with 10 bases separating them. This CDR3 spans 13 amino acids. In DNA form, the CDR3 reads TGTGCCAGCAGTGAAAGGATAGGAAACGAGCAGTACTTC. Translating gives CASSERIGNEQYF.

In its sample, this clonotype was seen a few times. The chain combines TRBV12-3 or TRBV12-4 with TRBJ2-7; the match to TRBD2 covers 10 bases. The CDR3 extends over 16 amino acids. V was pared by 3 bases and J by 1 base, with 6 bases of the junction left unmatched. The DNA of the CDR3 is TGTGCCAGCAGTTTCTCTATACTAGCGGGGTCCTACGAGCAGTACTTC. Residues: CASSFSILAGSYEQYF.

This clonotype was observed many times. The V call is TRBV12-3 or TRBV12-4, the J call TRBJ2-7; 10 nucleotides match TRBD2. Germline trimming cut 5 bases from V and 4 bases from J; bases unmatched to any gene: 8. This CDR3 contains 15 residues. CDR3 region: CASSNPAGGLYEQYF. CDR3 coding DNA: TGTGCCAGCAGTAACCCAGCGGGGGGGCTTTACGAGCAGTACTTC.

This clonotype was detected ten times or more. The chain has TRBV12-3 or TRBV12-4 and TRBJ1-5; no firm D call. V lost 2 bases and J 0 bases, leaving 14 bases between the germline ends. The CDR3 length is 17 residues. CDR3 region: CASSLSLPAYSNQPQHF. For the CDR3, the DNA is TGTGCCAGCAGTTTAAGTTTGCCAGCTTATAGCAATCAGCCCCAGCATTTT.

This rearrangement joins TRBV10-1 to TRBJ2-5; 13 nucleotides align to TRBD2. This CDR3 comprises 12 residues. In germline, CDR1 is WNHNN, CDR2 SYGVQD (reference sequence). Trimming took 3 bases from V and 14 from J; bases not matched to a gene: 3. The CDR3 reads CASSDGLAGVYF. CDR3 nucleotides: TGCGCCAGCAGTGACGGACTAGCGGGGGTCTACTTC.

This clonotype was detected many times. The chain links TRBV2 to TRBJ1-2; D is perhaps TRBD1 (6 bases). The germline V gene encodes CDR1 SNHLY and CDR2 FYNNEI. The CDR3 spans 15 residues. V dropped 2 bases and J dropped 6 bases, with 16 bases sitting between them. CDR3 region: CASSETGGEGNGYTF. CDR3 in DNA: TGTGCCAGCAGTGAAACGGGGGGCGAAGGCAATGGCTACACCTTC.

The sample holds a few counts of this clonotype. The chain couples TRBV6-2 or TRBV6-3 to TRBJ2-1, with 13 bases lining up with TRBD2. The V gene end was trimmed by 1 base and the J gene end by 0 bases; junction bases not matched to a gene: 9. The CDR3 consists of 20 residues. In germline, CDR1 is MNHEY, CDR2 SVGEGT. The DNA of the CDR3 is TGTGCCAGCAGTTACTTCAGGACTAGCGGGAGTTTGAGCTCCTACAATGAGCAGTTCTTC. Translation: CASSYFRTSGSLSSYNEQFF.

The CDR3 bases are TGTGCCAGCAGTTGGTCCCAGGACTCAGATACGCAGTATTTT. Translated: CASSWSQDSDTQYF. The V and J genes are TRBV27 and TRBJ2-3; D may be TRBD2 (5 bases). The V gene's germline CDR1 is MNHEY and CDR2 SMNVEV (reference sequence). The CDR3 length is 14 residues. With 4 bases removed from V and 4 bases from J, the gap between germline ends came to 12 bases.

This clonotype was seen at least ten times. The rearrangement joins TRBV10-3 to TRBJ2-2; 11 nucleotides agree with TRBD2. Trimming at V came to 2 bases and at J to 1 base, leaving 18 bases not matched to a gene. The CDR3 runs 22 residues. Germline CDR1 is ENHRY and CDR2 is SYGVKD. The CDR3 loop reads CAISENRLSSGRKDLNTGELFF. The DNA for the CDR3 is TGTGCCATCAGTGAGAACCGCCTGTCTAGCGGGAGGAAAGACCTGAACACCGGGGAGCTGTTTTTT.

Ten or more counts support this clonotype. This chain uses TRBV5-1 with TRBJ2-7, with TRBD1 matching 10 bases. This CDR3 is built from 15 residues. V lost 4 bases and J lost 4; bases outside the gene matches: 8. CDR1 is SGHRS, CDR2 YFSETQ, per germline. The DNA of the CDR3 is TGCGCCAGCAGCGTGGACAGGGGGGCATCTTACGAGCAGTACTTC. Protein sequence: CASSVDRGASYEQYF. Filled out from reference TRBV5-1 and TRBJ2-7, the complete variable domain reads KAGVTQTPRYLIKTRGQQVTLSCSPISGHRSVSWYQQTPGQGLQFLFEYFSETQRNKGNFPGRFSGRQFSNSRSEMNVSTLELGDSALYLCASSVDRGASYEQYFGPGTRLTVT.

This clonotype was detected only a few times. The chain is built from TRBV5-1 and TRBJ2-5; 7 bases map to TRBD2. J gave up 5 bases and V 4 bases, and 11 bases lay outside the gene matches. CDR1 and CDR2 (germline): SGHRS, YFSETQ. This CDR3 is built from 15 residues. The CDR3 DNA reads as TGCGCCAGCAGCACCGATCAACTAGCGCGGGAGACCCAGTACTTC. As protein: CASSTDQLARETQYF.

This clonotype has at least ten counts. The chain employs TRBV29-1 and TRBJ1-2; D is possibly TRBD1 (6 bases). V was pared by 7 bases and J by 6 bases, with 12 bases between. This CDR3 spans 11 amino acids. The germline gives CDR1 SQVTM, CDR2 ANQGSEA. CDR3 DNA sequence: TGCAGCGCCCAAGGGGGGCATGGCTACACCTTC. It codes for CSAQGGHGYTF.

The chain carries TRBV5-1 and TRBJ2-5, with TRBD1 matching over 11 bases. J gave up 5 bases and V 7 bases, and 13 bases lay outside the gene matches. This CDR3 comprises 16 residues. Germline CDR1 is SGHRS and CDR2 is YFSETQ. CDR3 in amino acids: CASSADRGRVGETQYF. CDR3 DNA: TGCGCCAGCTCCGCGGACAGGGGGCGTGTTGGGGAGACCCAGTACTTC.